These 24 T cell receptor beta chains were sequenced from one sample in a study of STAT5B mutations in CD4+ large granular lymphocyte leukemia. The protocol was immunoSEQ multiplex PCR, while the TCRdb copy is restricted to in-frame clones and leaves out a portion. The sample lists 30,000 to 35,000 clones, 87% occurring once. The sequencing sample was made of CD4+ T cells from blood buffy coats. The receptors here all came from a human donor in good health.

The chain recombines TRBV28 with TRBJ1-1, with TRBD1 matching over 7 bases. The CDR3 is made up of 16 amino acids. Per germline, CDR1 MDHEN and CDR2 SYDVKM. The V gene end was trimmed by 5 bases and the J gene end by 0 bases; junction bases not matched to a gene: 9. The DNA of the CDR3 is TGTGCCAGCAGTCCCGGGACAGCGACCATGAACACTGAAGCTTTCTTT. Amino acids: CASSPGTATMNTEAFF.

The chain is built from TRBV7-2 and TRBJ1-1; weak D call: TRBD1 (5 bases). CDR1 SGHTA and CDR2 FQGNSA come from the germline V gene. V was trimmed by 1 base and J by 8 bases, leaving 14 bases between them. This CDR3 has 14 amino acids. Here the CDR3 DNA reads TGTGCCAGCAGCTTAGGAGGGCCGGGGGAAGAAGCTTTCTTT. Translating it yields CASSLGGPGEEAFF. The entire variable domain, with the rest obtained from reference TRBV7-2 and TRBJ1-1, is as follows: GAGVSQSPSNKVTEKGKDVELRCDPISGHTALYWYRQSLGQGLEFLIYFQGNSAPDKSGLPSDRFSAERTGGSVSTLTIQRTQQEDSAVYLCASSLGGPGEEAFFGQGTRLTVV.

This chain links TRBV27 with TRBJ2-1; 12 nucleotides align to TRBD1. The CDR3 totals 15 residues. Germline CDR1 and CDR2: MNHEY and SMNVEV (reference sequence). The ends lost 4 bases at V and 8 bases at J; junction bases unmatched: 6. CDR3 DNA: TGTGCCAGCAGTTCACGCCGGGACAGGGGGCATGAGCAGTTCTTC. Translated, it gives CASSSRRDRGHEQFF.

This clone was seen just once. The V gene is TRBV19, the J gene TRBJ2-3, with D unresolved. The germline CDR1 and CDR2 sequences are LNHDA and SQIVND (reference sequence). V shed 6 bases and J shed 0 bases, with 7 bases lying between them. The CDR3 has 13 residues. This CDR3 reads CASRTISTDTQYF. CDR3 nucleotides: TGTGCCAGTAGAACGATAAGCACAGATACGCAGTATTTT.

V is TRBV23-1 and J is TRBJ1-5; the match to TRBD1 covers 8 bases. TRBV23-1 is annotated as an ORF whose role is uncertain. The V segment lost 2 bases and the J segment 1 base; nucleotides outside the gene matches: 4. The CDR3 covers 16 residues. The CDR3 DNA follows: TGCGCCAGCAGTCAAATACAGGGGGAGAGCAATCAGCCCCAGCATTTT. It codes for CASSQIQGESNQPQHF.

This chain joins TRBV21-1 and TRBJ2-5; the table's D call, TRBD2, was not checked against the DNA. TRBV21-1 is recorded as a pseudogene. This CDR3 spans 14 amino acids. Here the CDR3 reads CASTRRGSQETQYF. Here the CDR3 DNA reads TGTGCCAGCACGAGGAGGGGATCTCAAGAGACCCAGTACTTC.

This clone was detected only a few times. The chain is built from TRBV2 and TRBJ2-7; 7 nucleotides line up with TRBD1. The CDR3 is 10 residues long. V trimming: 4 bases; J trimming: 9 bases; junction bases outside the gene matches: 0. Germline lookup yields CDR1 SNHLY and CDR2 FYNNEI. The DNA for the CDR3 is TGTGCCAGCAGTGGGACAGGGCAGTACTTC. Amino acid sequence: CASSGTGQYF. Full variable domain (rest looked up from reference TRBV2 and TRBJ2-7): EPEVTQTPSHQVTQMGQEVILRCVPISNHLYFYWYRQILGQKVEFLVSFYNNEISEKSEIFDDQFSVERPDGSNFTLKIRSTKLEDSAMYFCASSGTGQYFGPGTRLTVT.

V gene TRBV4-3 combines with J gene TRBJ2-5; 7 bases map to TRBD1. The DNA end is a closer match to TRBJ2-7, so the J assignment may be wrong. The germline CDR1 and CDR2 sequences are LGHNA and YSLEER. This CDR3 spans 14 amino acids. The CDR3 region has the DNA TGCGCCAGCAGCCCTCGGACAGGTTCCTACGAGCAGTACTTC. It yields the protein CASSPRTGSYEQYF.

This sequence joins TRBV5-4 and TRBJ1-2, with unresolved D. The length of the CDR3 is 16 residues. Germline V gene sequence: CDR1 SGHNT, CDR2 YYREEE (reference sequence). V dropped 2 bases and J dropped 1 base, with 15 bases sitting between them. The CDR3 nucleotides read TGTGCCAGCAGCTTAAACGGACTCACCGTTAACTATGGCTACACCTTC. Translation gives CASSLNGLTVNYGYTF.

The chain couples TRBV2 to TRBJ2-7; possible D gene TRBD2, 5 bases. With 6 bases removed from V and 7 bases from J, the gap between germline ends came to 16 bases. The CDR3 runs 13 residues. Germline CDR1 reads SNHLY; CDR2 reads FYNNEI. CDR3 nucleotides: TGTGCCAGCAGCGACGGACTGGTGGGTGAGCAGTACTTC. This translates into CASSDGLVGEQYF.

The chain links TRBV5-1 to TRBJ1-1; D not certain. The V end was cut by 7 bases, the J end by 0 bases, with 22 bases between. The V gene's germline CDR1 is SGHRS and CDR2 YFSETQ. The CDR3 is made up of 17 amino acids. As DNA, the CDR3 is TGCGCCAGCCGAAGGTCCGGCCGGGGTGGTATGAACACTGAAGCTTTCTTT. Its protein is CASRRSGRGGMNTEAFF.

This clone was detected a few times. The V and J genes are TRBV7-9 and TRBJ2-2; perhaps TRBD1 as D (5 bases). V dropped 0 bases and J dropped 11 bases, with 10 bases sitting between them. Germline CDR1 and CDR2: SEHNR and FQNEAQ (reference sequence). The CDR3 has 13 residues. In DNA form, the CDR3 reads TGTGCCAGCAGCTTAGCCTCAGGGCACGAGCTGTTTTTT. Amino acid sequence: CASSLASGHELFF.

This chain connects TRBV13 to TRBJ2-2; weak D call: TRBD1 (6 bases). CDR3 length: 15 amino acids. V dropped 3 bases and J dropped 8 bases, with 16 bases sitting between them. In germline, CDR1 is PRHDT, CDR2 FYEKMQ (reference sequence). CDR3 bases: TGTGCCAGCAGCTTGTTTACAGGGATTTCGGGGGAGCTGTTTTTT. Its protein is CASSLFTGISGELFF.

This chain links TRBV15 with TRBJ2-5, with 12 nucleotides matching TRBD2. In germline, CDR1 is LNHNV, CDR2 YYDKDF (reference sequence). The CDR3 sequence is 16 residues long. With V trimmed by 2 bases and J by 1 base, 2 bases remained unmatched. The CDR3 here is CATSRPGLAGQETQYF. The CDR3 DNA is TGTGCCACCAGCAGACCGGGACTAGCGGGCCAAGAGACCCAGTACTTC.

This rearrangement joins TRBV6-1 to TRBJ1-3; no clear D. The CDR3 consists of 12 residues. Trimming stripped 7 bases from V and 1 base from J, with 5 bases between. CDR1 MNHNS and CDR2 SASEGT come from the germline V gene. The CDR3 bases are TGTGCCAGCACTGCATCTGGAAACACCATATATTTT. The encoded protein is CASTASGNTIYF.

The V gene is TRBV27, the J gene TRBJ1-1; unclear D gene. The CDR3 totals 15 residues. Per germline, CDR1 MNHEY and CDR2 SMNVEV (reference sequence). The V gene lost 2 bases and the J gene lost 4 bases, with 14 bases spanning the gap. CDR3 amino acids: CASSLKRDLGTEAFF. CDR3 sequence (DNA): TGTGCCAGCAGTTTAAAGCGGGATTTGGGCACTGAAGCTTTCTTT.

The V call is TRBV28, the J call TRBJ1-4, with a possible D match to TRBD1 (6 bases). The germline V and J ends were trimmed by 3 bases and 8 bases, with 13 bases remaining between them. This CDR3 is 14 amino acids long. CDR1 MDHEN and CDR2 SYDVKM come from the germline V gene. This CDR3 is CASSLQGTKEKLFF. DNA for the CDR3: TGTGCCAGCAGTTTGCAGGGGACAAAGGAAAAACTGTTTTTT.

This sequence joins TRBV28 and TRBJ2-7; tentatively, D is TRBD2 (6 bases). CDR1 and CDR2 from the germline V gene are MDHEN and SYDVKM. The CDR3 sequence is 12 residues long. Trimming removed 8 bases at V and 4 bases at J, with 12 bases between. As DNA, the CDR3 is TGTGCCAGCGGAGAGGAGGGGTACGAGCAGTACTTC. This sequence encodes CASGEEGYEQYF.

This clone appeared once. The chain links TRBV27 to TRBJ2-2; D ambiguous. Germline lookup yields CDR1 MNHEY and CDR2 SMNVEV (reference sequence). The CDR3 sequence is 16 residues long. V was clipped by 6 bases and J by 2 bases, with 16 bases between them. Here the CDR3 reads CASSPRHSSNTGELFF. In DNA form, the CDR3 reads TGTGCCAGCAGCCCAAGACATAGCTCTAACACCGGGGAGCTGTTTTTT.

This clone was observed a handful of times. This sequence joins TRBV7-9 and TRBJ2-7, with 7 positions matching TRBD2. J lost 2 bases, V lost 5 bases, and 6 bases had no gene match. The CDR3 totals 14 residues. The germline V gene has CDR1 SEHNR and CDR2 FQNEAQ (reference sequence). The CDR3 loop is CASSAAGGTYEQYF. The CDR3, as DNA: TGTGCCAGCAGCGCCGCCGGGGGGACCTACGAGCAGTACTTC.

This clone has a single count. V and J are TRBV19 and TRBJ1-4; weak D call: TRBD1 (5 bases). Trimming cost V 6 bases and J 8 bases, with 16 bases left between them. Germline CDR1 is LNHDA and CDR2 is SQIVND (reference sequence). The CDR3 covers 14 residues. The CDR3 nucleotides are TGTGCCAGTAGAATACGAGGGGCCGAGGAAAAACTGTTTTTT. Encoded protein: CASRIRGAEEKLFF.

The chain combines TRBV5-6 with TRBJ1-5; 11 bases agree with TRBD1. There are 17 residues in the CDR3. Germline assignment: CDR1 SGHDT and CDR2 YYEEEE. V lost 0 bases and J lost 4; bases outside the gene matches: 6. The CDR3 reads CASSLARTGGLNQPQHF. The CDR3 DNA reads TGTGCCAGCAGCTTGGCAAGGACAGGGGGCCTTAATCAGCCCCAGCATTTT.

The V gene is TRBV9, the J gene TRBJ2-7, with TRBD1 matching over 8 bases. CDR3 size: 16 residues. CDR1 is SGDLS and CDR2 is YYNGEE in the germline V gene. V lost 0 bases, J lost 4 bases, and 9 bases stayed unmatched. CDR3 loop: CASSVDPGGGGYEQYF. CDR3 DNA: TGTGCCAGCAGCGTAGATCCAGGGGGCGGAGGTTACGAGCAGTACTTC.

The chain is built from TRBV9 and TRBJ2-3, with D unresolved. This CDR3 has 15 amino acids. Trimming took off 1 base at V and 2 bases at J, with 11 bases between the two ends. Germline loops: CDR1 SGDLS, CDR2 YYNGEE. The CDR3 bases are TGTGCCAGCAGCGTACAACAGAGTTCCACAGATACGCAGTATTTT. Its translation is CASSVQQSSTDTQYF.